These 21 T cell receptor beta chains were sequenced from one sample in a study of cytomegalovirus exposure and HLA in healthy donors. Primers for the PCR totalled 60 Vbeta and 13 Jbeta. Libraries were prepared by immunoSEQ multiplex PCR; TCRdb keeps only in-frame clonotypes and omits some of them. The listing records 30,000 to 35,000 clones. The material sequenced was PBMCs. The receptors originated from a woman in her thirties or forties in good health and CMV-seropositive.

The chain recombines TRBV29-1 with TRBJ2-1; D perhaps matches TRBD2 (6 bases). Trimming took 3 bases from V and 5 from J, leaving 11 bases between them. CDR3 length: 13 amino acids. Germline loops: CDR1 SQVTM, CDR2 ANQGSEA. CDR3 nucleotides: TGCAGCGTTGAGGTAGCGGAGAACAATGAGCAGTTCTTC. It specifies CSVEVAENNEQFF.

The gene calls are TRBV6-1 and TRBJ1-1; D is unclear. CDR1 is MNHNS and CDR2 is SASEGT in the germline V gene. This CDR3 has 11 amino acids. With 11 bases removed from V and 4 bases from J, the gap between germline ends came to 11 bases. The CDR3 DNA sequence: TGTGCCCAGCTCGAGGTCACTGAAGCTTTCTTT. As protein: CAQLEVTEAFF.

This rearrangement joins TRBV28 to TRBJ2-5, with D possibly TRBD2 on 6 matching bases. CDR1 and CDR2 (germline): MDHEN, SYDVKM. The CDR3 sequence is 15 residues long. V shed 6 bases and J shed 5 bases, with 19 bases lying between them. CDR3 nucleotide sequence: TGTGCCAGCAGCCGCGGGGCCGAAGGGGAGGAGACCCAGTACTTC. As protein: CASSRGAEGEETQYF.

The rearrangement uses TRBV2 and TRBJ1-3, with 7 nucleotides matching TRBD1. The germline CDR1 and CDR2 sequences are SNHLY and FYNNEI. This CDR3 is built from 15 residues. V gave up 10 bases and J gave up 0 bases; unmatched junction bases: 9. The CDR3 spells CATGGQMSSGNTIYF. The CDR3 DNA follows: TGTGCCACAGGGGGACAGATGAGCTCTGGAAACACCATATATTTT.

The chain recombines TRBV20-1 with TRBJ1-2; D is ambiguous. Germline assignment: CDR1 DFQATT and CDR2 SNEGSKA (reference sequence). There are 11 residues in the CDR3. The V and J ends lost 3 bases and 6 bases respectively, with 8 bases between them. Here the CDR3 reads CSASADHGYTF. The DNA of the CDR3 is TGCAGTGCTAGCGCAGATCATGGCTACACCTTC.

J is TRBJ2-7 and V is TRBV4-2, with D maybe TRBD2 (6 bases). The CDR3 contains 17 residues. The germline V gene encodes CDR1 LGHNA and CDR2 YNFKEQ. Trimming pared 1 base from V and 2 bases from J, leaving 18 bases between. DNA for the CDR3: TGTGCCAGCAGCCAAGTCTTGGCCGGGACTGGTGCCTACGAGCAGTACTTC. Encoded protein: CASSQVLAGTGAYEQYF.

The rearrangement uses TRBV27 and TRBJ1-1, with D tentatively TRBD1 (5 bases). Trimming took off 2 bases at V and 3 bases at J, with 19 bases between the two ends. Germline V gene data show CDR1 as MNHEY and CDR2 as SMNVEV (reference sequence). This CDR3 is 17 amino acids long. CDR3 bases: TGTGCCAGCAGTTTAGCGGGGGATCCTGCGCTGGACACTGAAGCTTTCTTT. It translates to CASSLAGDPALDTEAFF.

CDR3 amino acids: CASTDALAPSYNEQFF. The CDR3 coding sequence is TGTGCCAGCACCGATGCACTAGCGCCTTCCTACAATGAGCAGTTCTTC. The chain is built from TRBV28 and TRBJ2-1; TRBD2 matches at 7 bases. J lost 1 base, V lost 7 bases, and 10 bases had no gene match. The germline V gene has CDR1 MDHEN and CDR2 SYDVKM. CDR3 length: 16 residues.

V and J are TRBV9 and TRBJ1-1; D remains ambiguous. In germline, CDR1 is SGDLS, CDR2 YYNGEE. V gave up 4 bases and J gave up 1 base, with 8 bases separating them. The CDR3 length is 13 residues. CDR3 DNA: TGTGCCAGCAGCCCGACAACGAACACTGAAGCTTTCTTT. It codes for CASSPTTNTEAFF.

V usage is TRBV4-3 and J usage is TRBJ1-1, with a possible D match to TRBD1 (5 bases). The CDR3 is made up of 13 amino acids. Trimming took 3 bases from V and 0 from J, leaving 5 bases between them. Germline V gene lookup returns CDR1 LGHNA and CDR2 YSLEER. CDR3 sequence reads: CASSQDMNTEAFF. CDR3 coding DNA: TGCGCCAGCAGCCAGGACATGAACACTGAAGCTTTCTTT.

V usage is TRBV9 and J usage is TRBJ2-7; no clear D. The V gene's germline CDR1 is SGDLS and CDR2 YYNGEE. CDR3 length: 16 residues. V lost 0 bases and J 0 bases, leaving 13 bases between the germline ends. CDR3 nucleotides: TGTGCCAGCAGCGTAGGGGTAGCTATATACTCCTACGAGCAGTACTTC. It translates to CASSVGVAIYSYEQYF.

The V gene is TRBV28, the J gene TRBJ1-3; 8 positions agree with TRBD1. V lost 5 bases to trimming and J lost 9 bases; unmatched junction nucleotides: 15. The germline V gene encodes CDR1 MDHEN and CDR2 SYDVKM. The length of the CDR3 is 16 residues. DNA for the CDR3: TGTGCCAGCAGTGTACCCGGACAGGGTAAAGGCGGCACCATATATTTT. It specifies CASSVPGQGKGGTIYF.

V is TRBV6-1 and J is TRBJ1-2, with 9 bases lining up with TRBD1. V lost 6 bases to trimming and J lost 5 bases; unmatched junction nucleotides: 7. Germline V gene data show CDR1 as MNHNS and CDR2 as SASEGT. The CDR3 loop spans 14 amino acids. The CDR3 spells CASRPGQGWYGYTF. The CDR3, as DNA: TGTGCCAGCAGGCCGGGACAGGGCTGGTATGGCTACACCTTC.

The chain links TRBV4-1 to TRBJ1-1, with TRBD1 matching 10 bases. Germline V lookup: CDR1 MGHRA, CDR2 YSYEKL. CDR3 length: 17 amino acids. V lost 1 base to trimming and J lost 4 bases; unmatched junction nucleotides: 9. The CDR3 spells CASSQGPWGQGITEAFF. The CDR3 DNA sequence: TGCGCCAGCAGCCAAGGCCCCTGGGGACAGGGGATCACTGAAGCTTTCTTT.

The chain combines TRBV28 with TRBJ2-1, with 12 bases identical to TRBD2. Germline V gene sequence: CDR1 MDHEN, CDR2 SYDVKM. The CDR3 has 15 residues. The V segment lost 7 bases and the J segment 9 bases; nucleotides outside the gene matches: 10. As DNA, the CDR3 is TGTGCCAGCACCTCGGGTGGGACTAGCGGGCCTGAGCAGTTCTTC. Protein product: CASTSGGTSGPEQFF.

The V call is TRBV10-2, the J call TRBJ1-1; D gene ambiguous. Germline V gene sequence: CDR1 WSHSY, CDR2 SAAADI. Trimming removed 7 bases at V and 1 base at J, with 10 bases between. CDR3 length equals 13 residues. The CDR3 loop reads CASKWAGNTEAFF. As DNA, the CDR3 is TGCGCCAGCAAATGGGCCGGGAACACTGAAGCTTTCTTT.

The rearrangement joins TRBV6-1 to TRBJ2-7; a weak D match, TRBD2 (6 bases). Germline CDR1 reads MNHNS; CDR2 reads SASEGT. This CDR3 is 14 amino acids long. The V and J ends lost 4 bases and 2 bases respectively, with 12 bases between them. The CDR3 DNA reads as TGTGCCAGCAGTGGGAGGGGCGCAGCCTACGAGCAGTACTTC. Protein sequence: CASSGRGAAYEQYF.

The V gene is TRBV4-1, the J gene TRBJ1-2; the match to TRBD1 covers 9 bases. CDR1 MGHRA and CDR2 YSYEKL come from the germline V gene. Germline trimming cut 3 bases from V and 8 bases from J; bases unmatched to any gene: 7. This CDR3 spans 14 amino acids. The CDR3 here is CASSHVTGGDGYTF. CDR3 DNA sequence: TGCGCCAGCAGCCATGTGACAGGGGGGGACGGCTACACCTTC.

The chain uses TRBV19 and TRBJ2-7, with D possibly TRBD1 on 5 matching bases. Germline CDR1 reads LNHDA; CDR2 reads SQIVND (reference sequence). The CDR3 is made up of 12 amino acids. Trimming cost V 6 bases and J 3 bases, with 9 bases left between them. This chain's CDR3 is CASSAGIYEQYF. The CDR3 bases are TGTGCCAGTAGCGCAGGGATCTACGAGCAGTACTTC.

V is TRBV5-1 and J is TRBJ2-7; a weak D match, TRBD1 (6 bases). Germline V gene sequence: CDR1 SGHRS, CDR2 YFSETQ. V dropped 3 bases and J dropped 2 bases, with 9 bases sitting between them. This CDR3 comprises 13 residues. In DNA form, the CDR3 reads TGCGCCAGCAGCTGGACAGTTCCCTACGAGCAGTACTTC. This codes for CASSWTVPYEQYF. Drawing the rest from reference TRBV5-1 and TRBJ2-7, the complete variable domain is KAGVTQTPRYLIKTRGQQVTLSCSPISGHRSVSWYQQTPGQGLQFLFEYFSETQRNKGNFPGRFSGRQFSNSRSEMNVSTLELGDSALYLCASSWTVPYEQYFGPGTRLTVT.

J is TRBJ2-4 and V is TRBV19; a weak D match, TRBD2 (6 bases). The CDR3 runs to 14 residues. The V end was cut by 5 bases, the J end by 3 bases, with 11 bases between. The germline V gene has CDR1 LNHDA and CDR2 SQIVND (reference sequence). CDR3 sequence reads: CASSRGLDKNIQYF. The CDR3 nucleotides are TGTGCCAGTAGTCGGGGGTTGGACAAAAACATTCAGTACTTC.